A selection of T cell receptor beta chains follows, all from one sample in a study of regulatory T cells in long-lasting Graves disease. One entry per CDR3 protein, called by TCRdb with MiXCR from the multiplex PCR reads. The repertoire holds fewer than 550,000 distinct CDR3 sequences, with roughly 21% as singletons. This material consisted of peripheral blood mononuclear cells (PBMCs), taken when the disease was refractory, from a patient treated with antithyroid drugs. Receptors originate from a female donor with Graves disease. Each CDR3 is given with its conserved first and last residue. The D gene is left open where the match is weak. Where a row states a size, it is once, few, many or the class of an expanded clone; other rows omit it.

j_gene: TRBJ1-4; v_gene: TRBV28; abundance: many; d_gene: TRBD1; CDR3nt: TGTGCCACCATGGGACAGTCTAATGAAAAACTGTTTTTT; CDR3aa: CATMGQSNEKLFF
j_gene: TRBJ1-2; v_gene: TRBV28; abundance: few; d_gene: -; CDR3nt: TGTGCCAGCAGTTTATCATCTGAGGGAGAAAGGGGCTACACCTTC; CDR3aa: CASSLSSEGERGYTF
j_gene: TRBJ2-7; v_gene: TRBV20-1; abundance: -; d_gene: TRBD1; CDR3nt: TGCAGTGCTAGGGCCTCGGACAGGGACACCTACGAGCAGTACTTC; CDR3aa: CSARASDRDTYEQYF
j_gene: TRBJ1-2; v_gene: TRBV27; abundance: many; d_gene: -; CDR3nt: TGTGCCAGCAGTATCCGGGACCCTGGCTATGGCTACACCTTC; CDR3aa: CASSIRDPGYGYTF
j_gene: TRBJ2-5; v_gene: TRBV19; abundance: few; d_gene: -; CDR3nt: TGTGCCAGTAGTACGGATTGGGAGGAGACCCAGTACTTC; CDR3aa: CASSTDWEETQYF
j_gene: TRBJ2-6; v_gene: TRBV7-2; abundance: many; d_gene: TRBD1; CDR3nt: TGTGCCAGCAGCGCCCAAACAGGGGCGGCCGGGGCCAACGTCCTGACTTTC; CDR3aa: CASSAQTGAAGANVLTF
j_gene: TRBJ1-2; v_gene: TRBV2; abundance: many; d_gene: TRBD1; CDR3nt: TGTGCCAGCGGGGCAGGGGGCTATGGCTACACCTTC; CDR3aa: CASGAGGYGYTF
j_gene: TRBJ1-1; v_gene: TRBV2; abundance: many; d_gene: -; CDR3nt: TGTGCCAGCAGTGTTGGACCCGGGGCTGAAGCTTTCTTT; CDR3aa: CASSVGPGAEAFF
j_gene: TRBJ1-5; v_gene: TRBV6-1; abundance: many; d_gene: -; CDR3nt: TGTGCCAGCACCCAATGGGGGGAAAATCAGCCCCAGCATTTT; CDR3aa: CASTQWGENQPQHF
j_gene: TRBJ2-7; v_gene: TRBV5-1; abundance: -; d_gene: -; CDR3nt: TGCGCCAGCAGCTTGGACGCAGGTACCTACGAGCAGTACTTC; CDR3aa: CASSLDAGTYEQYF
j_gene: TRBJ2-3; v_gene: TRBV29-1; abundance: -; d_gene: TRBD2; CDR3nt: TGCAGCGTTGTGATTGCGGGAGGGACCTTTGGGCGGTTAGATACGCAGTATTTT; CDR3aa: CSVVIAGGTFGRLDTQYF
j_gene: TRBJ2-2; v_gene: TRBV7-3; abundance: many; d_gene: -; CDR3nt: TGTGCCAGCAGCTTAGGGGGGGGGCCCAACACCGGGGAGCTGTTTTTT; CDR3aa: CASSLGGGPNTGELFF
j_gene: TRBJ2-7; v_gene: TRBV28; abundance: many; d_gene: TRBD2; CDR3nt: TGTGCCAGCAGTTCCGGACTAGCGGGCTCCTACGAGCAGTACTTC; CDR3aa: CASSSGLAGSYEQYF
j_gene: TRBJ2-5; v_gene: TRBV7-2; abundance: many; d_gene: TRBD2; CDR3nt: TGTGCCAGCAGCTTCGCGGGGGGGGCTGGGGACCAAGAGACCCAGTACTTC; CDR3aa: CASSFAGGAGDQETQYF
j_gene: TRBJ1-2; v_gene: TRBV5-1; abundance: -; d_gene: TRBD1; CDR3nt: TGCGCCAGCAGCTGGGTGACAGGGAACTATGGCTACACCTTC; CDR3aa: CASSWVTGNYGYTF
j_gene: TRBJ1-1; v_gene: TRBV30; abundance: many; d_gene: -; CDR3nt: TGTGCCTGGAGTGTAATGAACACTGAAGCTTTCTTT; CDR3aa: CAWSVMNTEAFF
j_gene: TRBJ1-1; v_gene: TRBV7-9; abundance: few; d_gene: -; CDR3nt: TGTGCCAGCGCCGTTCTGGGACTCGCCACTGAAGCTTTCTTT; CDR3aa: CASAVLGLATEAFF
j_gene: TRBJ1-5; v_gene: TRBV29-1; abundance: many; d_gene: -; CDR3nt: TGCAGCGATGGAGACAGCAATCAGCCCCAGCATTTT; CDR3aa: CSDGDSNQPQHF
j_gene: TRBJ1-2; v_gene: TRBV25-1; abundance: many; d_gene: TRBD1; CDR3nt: TGTGCCAGCAGTGAATATACACAGGGGAGCCTCGGCTACACCTTC; CDR3aa: CASSEYTQGSLGYTF
j_gene: TRBJ1-4; v_gene: TRBV6-1; abundance: many; d_gene: -; CDR3nt: TGTGCCAGCAGTCCGACCGGGGTAAAACTGTTTTTT; CDR3aa: CASSPTGVKLFF
j_gene: TRBJ2-7; v_gene: TRBV7-9; abundance: many; d_gene: -; CDR3nt: TGTGCCAGCAGCTTACCAGGGGTCTCCTACGAGCAGTACTTC; CDR3aa: CASSLPGVSYEQYF
j_gene: TRBJ1-5; v_gene: TRBV20-1; abundance: -; d_gene: TRBD1; CDR3nt: TGCAGTGCTAGCGGGACCTACAGGGGTGGCAATCAGCCCCAGCATTTT; CDR3aa: CSASGTYRGGNQPQHF
j_gene: TRBJ1-2; v_gene: TRBV9; abundance: many; d_gene: -; CDR3nt: TGTGCCAGCAGCGAGGACCACGAGGCCCACTATGGCTACACCTTC; CDR3aa: CASSEDHEAHYGYTF
j_gene: TRBJ1-5; v_gene: TRBV7-9; abundance: many; d_gene: TRBD1; CDR3nt: TGTGCCAGCAGCTTAGAAGGGGGCCAGCCCCAGCATTTT; CDR3aa: CASSLEGGQPQHF